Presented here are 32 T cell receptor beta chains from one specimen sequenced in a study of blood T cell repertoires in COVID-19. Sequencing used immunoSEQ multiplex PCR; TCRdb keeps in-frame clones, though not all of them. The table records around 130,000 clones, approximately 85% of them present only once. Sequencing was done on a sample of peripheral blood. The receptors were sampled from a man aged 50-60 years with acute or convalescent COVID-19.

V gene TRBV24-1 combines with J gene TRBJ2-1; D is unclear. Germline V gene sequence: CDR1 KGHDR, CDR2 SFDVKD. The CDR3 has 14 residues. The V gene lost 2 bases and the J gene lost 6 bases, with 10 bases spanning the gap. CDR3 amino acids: CATSDSHGSNEQFF. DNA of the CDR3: TGTGCCACCAGTGATTCGCACGGTAGCAATGAGCAGTTCTTC.

The CDR3 bases are TGTGCCAGCAGTTTAGGTCAGTTCAATGAGCAGTTCTTC. Its protein product is CASSLGQFNEQFF. This sequence joins TRBV12-3 or TRBV12-4 and TRBJ2-1; D not resolved. Deletions cut 1 base from V and 6 bases from J, with 7 bases between. The CDR3 extends over 13 amino acids.

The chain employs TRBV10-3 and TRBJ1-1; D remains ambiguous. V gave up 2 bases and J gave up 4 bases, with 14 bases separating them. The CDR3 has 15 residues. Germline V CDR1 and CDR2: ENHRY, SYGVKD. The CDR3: CAISEVLGRSTEAFF. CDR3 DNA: TGTGCCATCAGTGAGGTCCTTGGAAGGAGCACTGAAGCTTTCTTT.

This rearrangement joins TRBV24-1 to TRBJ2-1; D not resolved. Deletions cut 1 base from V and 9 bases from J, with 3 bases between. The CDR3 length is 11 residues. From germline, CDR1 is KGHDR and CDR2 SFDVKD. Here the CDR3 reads CATSDFLEQFF. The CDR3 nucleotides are TGTGCCACCAGTGATTTCCTTGAGCAGTTCTTC.

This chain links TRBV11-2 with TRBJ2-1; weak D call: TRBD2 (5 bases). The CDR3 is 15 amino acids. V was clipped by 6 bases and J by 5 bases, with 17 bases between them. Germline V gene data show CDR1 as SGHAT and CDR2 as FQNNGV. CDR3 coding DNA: TGTGCCAGCAGGGGTCTGAGACGAGGGCACAATGAGCAGTTCTTC. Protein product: CASRGLRRGHNEQFF.

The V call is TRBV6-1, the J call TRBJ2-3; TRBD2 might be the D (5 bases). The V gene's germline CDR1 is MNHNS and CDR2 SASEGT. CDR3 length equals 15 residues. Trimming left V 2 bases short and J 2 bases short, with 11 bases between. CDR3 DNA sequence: TGTGCCAGCAGTGAAATTCTAGCCTCCACAGATACGCAGTATTTT. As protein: CASSEILASTDTQYF.

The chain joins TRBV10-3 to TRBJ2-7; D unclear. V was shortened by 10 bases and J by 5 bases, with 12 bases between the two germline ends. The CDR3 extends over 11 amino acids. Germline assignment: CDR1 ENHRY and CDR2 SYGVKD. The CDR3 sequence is CASTSGHEQYF. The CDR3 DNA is TGTGCCAGCACGTCTGGGCACGAGCAGTACTTC.

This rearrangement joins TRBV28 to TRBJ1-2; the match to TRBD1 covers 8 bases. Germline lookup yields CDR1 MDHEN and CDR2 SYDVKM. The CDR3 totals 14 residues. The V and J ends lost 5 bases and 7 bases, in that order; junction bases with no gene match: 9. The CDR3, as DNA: TGTGCCAGCAGTCCGGACAGGGAAGTTTTTGGCTACACCTTC. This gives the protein CASSPDREVFGYTF.

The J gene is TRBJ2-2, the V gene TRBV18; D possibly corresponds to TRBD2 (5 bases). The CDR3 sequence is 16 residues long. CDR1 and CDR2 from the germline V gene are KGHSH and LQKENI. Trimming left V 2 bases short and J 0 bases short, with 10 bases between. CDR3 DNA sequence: TGTGCCAGCTCACCATTCAGCGGAACGAACACCGGGGAGCTGTTTTTT. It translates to CASSPFSGTNTGELFF.

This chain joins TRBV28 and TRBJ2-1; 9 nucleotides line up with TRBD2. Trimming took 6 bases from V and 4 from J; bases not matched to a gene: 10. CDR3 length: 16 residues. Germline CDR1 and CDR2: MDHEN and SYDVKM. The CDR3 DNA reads TGTGCCAGCAGACCATTAGCGGGAGCGGGGTACAATGAGCAGTTCTTC. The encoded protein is CASRPLAGAGYNEQFF.

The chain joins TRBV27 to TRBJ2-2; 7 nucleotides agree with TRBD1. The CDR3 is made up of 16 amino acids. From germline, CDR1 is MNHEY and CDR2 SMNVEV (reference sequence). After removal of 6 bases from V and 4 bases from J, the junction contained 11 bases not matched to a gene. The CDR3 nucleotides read TGTGCCAGCAGGAGACAGGGACAGAGGGGCACCGGGGAGCTGTTTTTT. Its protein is CASRRQGQRGTGELFF.

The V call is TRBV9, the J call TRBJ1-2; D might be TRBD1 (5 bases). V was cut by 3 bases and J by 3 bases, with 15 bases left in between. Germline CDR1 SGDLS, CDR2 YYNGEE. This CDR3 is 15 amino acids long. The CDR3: CASSGPQGADYGYTF. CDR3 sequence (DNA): TGTGCCAGCAGCGGACCCCAGGGTGCGGACTATGGCTACACCTTC.

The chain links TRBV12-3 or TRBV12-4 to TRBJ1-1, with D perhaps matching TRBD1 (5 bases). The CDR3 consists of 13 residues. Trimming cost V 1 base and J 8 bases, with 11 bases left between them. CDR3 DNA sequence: TGTGCCAGCAGTTTAGATTGGGGCAGGGAAGCTTTCTTT. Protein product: CASSLDWGREAFF.

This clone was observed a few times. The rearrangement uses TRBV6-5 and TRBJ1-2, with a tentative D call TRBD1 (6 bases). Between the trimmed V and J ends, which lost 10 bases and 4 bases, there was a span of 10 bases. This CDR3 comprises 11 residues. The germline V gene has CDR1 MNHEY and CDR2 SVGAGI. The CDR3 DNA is TGTGCCACACAACAGGGCTATGGCTACACCTTC. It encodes CATQQGYGYTF.

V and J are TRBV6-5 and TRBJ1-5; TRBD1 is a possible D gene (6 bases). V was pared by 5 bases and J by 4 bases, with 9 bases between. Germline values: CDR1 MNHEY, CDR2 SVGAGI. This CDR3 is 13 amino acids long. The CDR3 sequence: CASSRQENQPQHF. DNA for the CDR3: TGTGCCAGCAGTCGACAGGAGAATCAGCCCCAGCATTTT.

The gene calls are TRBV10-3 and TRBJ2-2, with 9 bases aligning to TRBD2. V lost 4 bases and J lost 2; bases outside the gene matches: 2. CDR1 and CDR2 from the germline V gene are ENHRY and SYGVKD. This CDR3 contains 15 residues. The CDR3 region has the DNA TGTGCCATCAGTGTAGCGGGAGAAAACACCGGGGAGCTGTTTTTT. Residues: CAISVAGENTGELFF.

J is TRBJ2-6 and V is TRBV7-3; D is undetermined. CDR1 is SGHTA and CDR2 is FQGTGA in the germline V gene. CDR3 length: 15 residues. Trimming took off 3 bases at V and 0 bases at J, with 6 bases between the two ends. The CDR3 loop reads CASSFSSSGANVLTF. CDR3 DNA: TGTGCCAGCAGCTTTAGCAGCTCTGGGGCCAACGTCCTGACTTTC.

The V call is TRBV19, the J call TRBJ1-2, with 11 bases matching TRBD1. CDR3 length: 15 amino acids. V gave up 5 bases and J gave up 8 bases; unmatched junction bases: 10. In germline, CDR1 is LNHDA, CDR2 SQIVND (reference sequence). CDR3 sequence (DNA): TGTGCCAGTAGTGGGCCGGGACAGGGGGTTTCGGGCTACACCTTC. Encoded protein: CASSGPGQGVSGYTF.

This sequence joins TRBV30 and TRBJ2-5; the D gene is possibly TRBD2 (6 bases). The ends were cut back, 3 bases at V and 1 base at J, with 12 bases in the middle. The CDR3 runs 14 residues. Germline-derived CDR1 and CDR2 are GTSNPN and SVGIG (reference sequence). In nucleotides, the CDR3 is TGTGCCTGGAGGCGTGGAGGGTTCCAAGAGACCCAGTACTTC. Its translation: CAWRRGGFQETQYF.

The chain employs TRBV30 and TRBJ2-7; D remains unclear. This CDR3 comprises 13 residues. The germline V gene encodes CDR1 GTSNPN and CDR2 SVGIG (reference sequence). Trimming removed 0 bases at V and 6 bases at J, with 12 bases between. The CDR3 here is CAWSVNLPLEQYF. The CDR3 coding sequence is TGTGCCTGGAGTGTAAACTTGCCCCTCGAGCAGTACTTC. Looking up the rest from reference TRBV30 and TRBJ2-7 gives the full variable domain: SQTIHQWPATLVQPVGSPLSLECTVEGTSNPNLYWYRQAAGRGLQLLFYSVGIGQISSEVPQNLSASRPQDRQFILSSKKLLLSDSGFYLCAWSVNLPLEQYFGPGTRLTVT.

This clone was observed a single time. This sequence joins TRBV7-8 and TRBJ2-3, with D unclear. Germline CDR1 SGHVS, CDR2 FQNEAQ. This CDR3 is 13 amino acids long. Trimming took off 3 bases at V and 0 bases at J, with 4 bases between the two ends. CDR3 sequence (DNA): TGTGCCAGCAGCTTGGCTAGCACAGATACGCAGTATTTT. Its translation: CASSLASTDTQYF.

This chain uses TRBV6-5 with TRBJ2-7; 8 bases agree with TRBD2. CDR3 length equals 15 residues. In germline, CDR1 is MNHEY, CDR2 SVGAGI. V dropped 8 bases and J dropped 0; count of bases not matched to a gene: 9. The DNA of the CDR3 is TGTGCCAGCCGGGGGGGAGGTTCTGGCTCCTACGAGCAGTACTTC. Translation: CASRGGGSGSYEQYF.

The CDR3 nucleotides read TGTGCCAGCAGTTTATCCCCCGGGATCTACGAGCAGTACTTC. It is translated as CASSLSPGIYEQYF. This chain connects TRBV28 to TRBJ2-7; maybe TRBD2 (5 bases). V shed 1 base and J shed 3 bases, with 10 bases lying between them. Germline V gene sequence: CDR1 MDHEN, CDR2 SYDVKM. CDR3 size: 14 residues.

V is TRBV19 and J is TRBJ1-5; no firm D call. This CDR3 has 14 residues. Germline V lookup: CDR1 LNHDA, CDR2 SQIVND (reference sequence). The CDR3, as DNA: TGTGCTGCAGGTTCTGGTGAAAGCAATCAGCCCCAGCATTTT. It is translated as CAAGSGESNQPQHF.

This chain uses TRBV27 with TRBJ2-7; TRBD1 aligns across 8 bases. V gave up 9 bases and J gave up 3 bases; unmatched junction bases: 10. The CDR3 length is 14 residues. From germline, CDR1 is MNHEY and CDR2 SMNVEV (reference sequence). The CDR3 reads CASRPGDRNYEQYF. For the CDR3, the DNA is TGTGCCAGTCGTCCCGGGGACAGGAACTACGAGCAGTACTTC.

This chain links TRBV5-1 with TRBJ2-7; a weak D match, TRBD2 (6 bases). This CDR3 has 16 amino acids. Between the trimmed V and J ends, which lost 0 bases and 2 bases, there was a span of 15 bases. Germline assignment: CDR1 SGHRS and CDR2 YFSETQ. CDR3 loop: CASSLVGGSPTYEQYF. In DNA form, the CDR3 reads TGCGCCAGCAGCTTGGTGGGGGGATCTCCCACCTACGAGCAGTACTTC.

CDR3 sequence (DNA): TGTGCCAGCAGCCAAGGGGACAGAGCAAAACTGTTTTTT. Amino acids: CASSQGDRAKLFF. The rearrangement joins TRBV3-1 (or the pseudogene TRBV3-2) to TRBJ1-4, with 7 bases fitting TRBD1. Germline V lookup: CDR1 LGHDT, CDR2 YNNKEL (reference sequence). After removal of 1 base from V and 10 bases from J, the junction contained 3 bases not matched to a gene. The CDR3 length is 13 residues.

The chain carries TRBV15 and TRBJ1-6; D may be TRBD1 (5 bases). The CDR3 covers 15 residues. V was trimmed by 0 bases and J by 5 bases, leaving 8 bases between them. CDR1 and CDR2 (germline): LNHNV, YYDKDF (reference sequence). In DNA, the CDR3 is TGTGCCACCAGCAGAGAGGGGCAAAATAATTCACCCCTCCACTTT. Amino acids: CATSREGQNNSPLHF.

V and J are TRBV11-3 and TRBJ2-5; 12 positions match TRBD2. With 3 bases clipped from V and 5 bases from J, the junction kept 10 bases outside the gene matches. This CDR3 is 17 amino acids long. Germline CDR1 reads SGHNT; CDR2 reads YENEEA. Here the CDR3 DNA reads TGTGCCAGCAGCTTTTCCCGGACTAGCGGGACTTACGAGACCCAGTACTTC. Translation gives CASSFSRTSGTYETQYF. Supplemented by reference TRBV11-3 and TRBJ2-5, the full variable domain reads EAGVVQSPRYKIIEKKQPVAFWCNPISGHNTLYWYLQNLGQGPELLIRYENEEAVDDSQLPKDRFSAERLKGVDSTLKIQPAELGDSAVYLCASSFSRTSGTYETQYFGPGTRLLVL.

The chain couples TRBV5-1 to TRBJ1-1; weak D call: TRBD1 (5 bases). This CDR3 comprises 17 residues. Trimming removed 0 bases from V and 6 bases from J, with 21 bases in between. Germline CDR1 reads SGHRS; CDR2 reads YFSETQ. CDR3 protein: CASSLGYGGGTSSEAFF. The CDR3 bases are TGCGCCAGCAGCTTGGGATACGGCGGGGGGACCTCCTCTGAAGCTTTCTTT.

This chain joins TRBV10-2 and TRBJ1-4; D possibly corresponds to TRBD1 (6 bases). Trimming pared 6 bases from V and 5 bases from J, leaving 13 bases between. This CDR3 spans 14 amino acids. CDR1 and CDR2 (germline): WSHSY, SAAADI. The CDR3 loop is CASSVDRYNEKLFF. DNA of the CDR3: TGCGCCAGCAGCGTGGACAGATACAATGAAAAACTGTTTTTT.

For the CDR3, the DNA is TGTGCTAGTGGTTTGGACCGGGACAGGGTGCCCCAAAAACTGTTTTTT. This codes for CASGLDRDRVPQKLFF. The chain combines TRBV12-5 with TRBJ1-4, with 9 positions matching TRBD1. The trim removed 1 base at V and 9 bases at J, leaving 9 bases unmatched. Germline-derived CDR1 and CDR2 are LGHNT and FRNRAP. This CDR3 comprises 16 residues.